This entry concerns a single T cell receptor (beta chain). Its antigen is not known. The record originates from a study of T cell clones after liver transplantation. The overall study: TCRbeta sequencing after a pre-transplant mixed lymphocyte reaction identified graft-donor-reactive clones, later tracked in post-transplant blood. Study outcomes and limitations: A significant post-transplant drop in circulating graft-donor-reactive CD4 TCRbeta sequences occurred in most of the 8 subjects.

Profiled with immunoSEQ multiplex PCR; TCRdb holds only in-frame clones, not every one. The table lists some 70,000 clones, roughly 80% of them singletons. The CDR3 runs 13 residues. V was clipped by 11 bases and J by 4 bases; unmatched bases: 5. Germline-derived CDR1 and CDR2 are LNHDA and SQIVND (reference sequence). The source was CD4+ T cells from blood, collected before liver transplant. The chain is built from TRBV19 and TRBJ2-1; 10 bases agree with TRBD1. The sequence derives from a human donor who received a liver transplant. CDR3 DNA: TGTGCCGGGGGACAGGGGTTTTACAATGAGCAGTTCTTC. This gives the protein CAGGQGFYNEQFF.